One TCR beta chain is described in this entry. Its antigen is still unknown. This specimen comes from a study of OX40 agonist ivuxolimab in advanced cancers. Study in general: While on treatment, patients had intravenous ivuxolimab at 0.01 to 10 mg/kg every 2 weeks.

Study results and caveats: CD8+ T cells showed, on average, more clonal expansion than CD4+ cells.

Patients with autoimmune history or systemic immunosuppression were excluded. Clones were sequenced by immunoSEQ multiplex PCR, and TCRdb holds only the in-frame ones, with some missing. The sample yields about 67,000 clones, about 91% seen once. The CDR3 loop spans 18 amino acids. V lost 5 bases and J lost 4, with 24 bases in between. CDR1 SGHVS and CDR2 FNYEAQ come from the germline V gene. The chain combines TRBV7-6 with TRBJ1-5; weak D call: TRBD1 (6 bases). The starting material was CD4+ or CD8+ T cells sorted from blood, obtained in a trial of the OX40 agonist ivuxolimab. The sequence was obtained from an adult with an advanced solid tumor such as melanoma, head and neck, liver or kidney cancer. CDR3 sequence: CASSPEAGTGQTNQPQHF. DNA for the CDR3: TGTGCCAGCAGCCCAGAAGCGGGTACCGGACAGACTAATCAGCCCCAGCATTTT.